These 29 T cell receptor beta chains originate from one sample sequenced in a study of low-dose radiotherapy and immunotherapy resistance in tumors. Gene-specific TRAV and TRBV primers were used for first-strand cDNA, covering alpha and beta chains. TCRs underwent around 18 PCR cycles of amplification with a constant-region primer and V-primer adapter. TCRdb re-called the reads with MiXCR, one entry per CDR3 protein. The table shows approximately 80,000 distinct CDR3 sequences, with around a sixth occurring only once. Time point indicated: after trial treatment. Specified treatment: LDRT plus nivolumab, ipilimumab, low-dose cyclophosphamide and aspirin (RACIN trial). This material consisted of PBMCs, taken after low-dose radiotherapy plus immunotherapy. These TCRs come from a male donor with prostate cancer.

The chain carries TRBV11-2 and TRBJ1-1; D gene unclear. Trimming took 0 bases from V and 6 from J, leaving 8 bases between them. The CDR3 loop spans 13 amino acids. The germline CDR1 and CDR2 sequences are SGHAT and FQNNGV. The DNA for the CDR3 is TGTGCCAGCAGCTTAGAGTCGGGCTCTGAAGCTTTCTTT. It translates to CASSLESGSEAFF.

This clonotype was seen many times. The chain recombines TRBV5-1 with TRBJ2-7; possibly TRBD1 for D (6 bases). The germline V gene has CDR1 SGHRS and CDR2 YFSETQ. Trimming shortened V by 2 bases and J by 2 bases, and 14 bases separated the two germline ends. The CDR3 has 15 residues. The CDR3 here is CASSFVTGPTYEQYF. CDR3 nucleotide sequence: TGCGCCAGCAGCTTTGTGACAGGACCTACCTACGAGCAGTACTTC.

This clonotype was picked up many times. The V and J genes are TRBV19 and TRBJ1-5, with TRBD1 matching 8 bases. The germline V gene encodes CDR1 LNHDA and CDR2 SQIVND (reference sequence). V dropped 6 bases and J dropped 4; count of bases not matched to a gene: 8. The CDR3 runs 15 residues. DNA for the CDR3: TGTGCCAGTAGGACGACCAGGGGGCGAAATCAGCCCCAGCATTTT. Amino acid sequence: CASRTTRGRNQPQHF. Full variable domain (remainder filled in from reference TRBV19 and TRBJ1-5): DGGITQSPKYLFRKEGQNVTLSCEQNLNHDAMYWYRQDPGQGLRLIYYSQIVNDFQKGDIAEGYSVSREKKESFPLTVTSAQKNPTAFYLCASRTTRGRNQPQHFGDGTRLSIL.

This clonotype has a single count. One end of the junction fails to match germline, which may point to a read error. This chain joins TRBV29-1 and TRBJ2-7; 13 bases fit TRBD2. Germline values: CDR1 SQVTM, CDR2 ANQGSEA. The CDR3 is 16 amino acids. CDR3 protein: CSVGGKRTSGSYELHF. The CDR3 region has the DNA TGCAGCGTTGGGGGTAAACGGACTAGCGGGAGCTACGAGCTGCACTTC.

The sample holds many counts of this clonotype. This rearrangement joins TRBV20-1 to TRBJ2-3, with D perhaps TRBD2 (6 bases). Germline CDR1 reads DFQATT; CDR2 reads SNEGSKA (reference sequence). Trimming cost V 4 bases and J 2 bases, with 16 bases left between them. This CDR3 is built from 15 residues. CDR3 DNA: TGCAGTGCTATGGGGACTCTCCCATACACAGATACGCAGTATTTT. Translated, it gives CSAMGTLPYTDTQYF.

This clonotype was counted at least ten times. The CDR3 sequence: CASSHGQTNSPLHF. Here the CDR3 DNA reads TGTGCCAGCAGTCACGGACAGACAAATTCACCCCTCCACTTT. The chain has TRBV12-3 or TRBV12-4 and TRBJ1-6, with D tentatively TRBD1 (6 bases). V lost 5 bases and J lost 7, with 12 bases in between. There are 14 residues in the CDR3.

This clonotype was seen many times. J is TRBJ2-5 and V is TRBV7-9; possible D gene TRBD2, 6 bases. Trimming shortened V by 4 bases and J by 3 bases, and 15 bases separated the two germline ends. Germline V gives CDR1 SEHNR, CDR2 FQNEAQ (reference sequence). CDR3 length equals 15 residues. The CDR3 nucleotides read TGTGCCAGCAGCTCCTGGTTGGGGGAGGAAGAGACCCAGTACTTC. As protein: CASSSWLGEEETQYF.

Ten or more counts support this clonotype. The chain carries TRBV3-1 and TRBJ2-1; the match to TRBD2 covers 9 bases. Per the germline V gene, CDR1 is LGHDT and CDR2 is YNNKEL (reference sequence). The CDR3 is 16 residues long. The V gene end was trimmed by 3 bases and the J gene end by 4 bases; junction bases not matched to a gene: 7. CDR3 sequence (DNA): TGTGCCAGCAGCCAGGAAAGCGGGAGGCCTTACAATGAGCAGTTCTTC. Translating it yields CASSQESGRPYNEQFF.

CDR3 in DNA: TGCGCCAGCAGCATCACGGGGGACAGCTCTTACAATGAGCAGTTCTTC. It is translated as CASSITGDSSYNEQFF. This rearrangement joins TRBV4-3 to TRBJ2-1; possible D gene TRBD1, 7 bases. The ends were cut back, 5 bases at V and 4 bases at J, with 18 bases in the middle. The CDR3 has 16 residues. Germline V gene sequence: CDR1 LGHNA, CDR2 YSLEER.

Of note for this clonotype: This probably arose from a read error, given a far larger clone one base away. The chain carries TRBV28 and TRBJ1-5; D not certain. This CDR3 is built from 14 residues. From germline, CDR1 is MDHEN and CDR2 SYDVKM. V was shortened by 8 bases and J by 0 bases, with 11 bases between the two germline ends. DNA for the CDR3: TGTGCCAGCCGGACGGGGAATAGCAATCAGCCCCAGCATTTT. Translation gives CASRTGNSNQPQHF.

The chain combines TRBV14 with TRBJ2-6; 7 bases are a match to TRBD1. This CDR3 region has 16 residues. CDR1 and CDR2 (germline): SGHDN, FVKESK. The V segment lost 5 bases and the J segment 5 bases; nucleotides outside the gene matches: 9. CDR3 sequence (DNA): TGTGCCAGCAGCTGGACAGGTGGCTCCAGGGCCAACGTCCTGACTTTC. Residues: CASSWTGGSRANVLTF.

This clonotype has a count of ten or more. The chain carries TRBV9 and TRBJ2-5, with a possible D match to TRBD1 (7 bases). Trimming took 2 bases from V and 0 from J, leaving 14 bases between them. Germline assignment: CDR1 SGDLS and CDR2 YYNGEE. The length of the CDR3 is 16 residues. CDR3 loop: CASSVSTGRYQETQYF. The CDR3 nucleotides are TGTGCCAGCAGCGTCTCGACAGGGAGGTACCAAGAGACCCAGTACTTC.

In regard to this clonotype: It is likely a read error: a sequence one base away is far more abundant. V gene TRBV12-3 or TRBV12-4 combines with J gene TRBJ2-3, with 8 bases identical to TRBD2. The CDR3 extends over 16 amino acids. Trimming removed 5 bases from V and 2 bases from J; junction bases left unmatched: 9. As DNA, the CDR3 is TGTGCCAGCAGTGAGAGGTTAGCGGGGTTCACAGATACGCAGTATTTT. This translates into CASSERLAGFTDTQYF.

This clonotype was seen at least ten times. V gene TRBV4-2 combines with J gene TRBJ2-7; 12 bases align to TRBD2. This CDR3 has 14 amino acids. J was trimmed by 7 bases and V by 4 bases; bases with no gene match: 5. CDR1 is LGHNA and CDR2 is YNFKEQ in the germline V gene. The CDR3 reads CASSRLAGVVEQYF. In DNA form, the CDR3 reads TGTGCCAGCAGCCGACTAGCGGGAGTAGTGGAGCAGTACTTC.

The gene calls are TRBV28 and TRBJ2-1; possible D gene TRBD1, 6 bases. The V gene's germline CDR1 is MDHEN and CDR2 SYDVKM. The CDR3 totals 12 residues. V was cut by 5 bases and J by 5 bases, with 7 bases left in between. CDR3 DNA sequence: TGTGCCAGCAGTGACAGGAACAATGAGCAGTTCTTC. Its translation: CASSDRNNEQFF.

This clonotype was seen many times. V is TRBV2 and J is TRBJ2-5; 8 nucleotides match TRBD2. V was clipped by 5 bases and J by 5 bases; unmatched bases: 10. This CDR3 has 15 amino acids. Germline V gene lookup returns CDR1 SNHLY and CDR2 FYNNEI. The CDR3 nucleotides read TGTGCCAGCAGTCAAGGCGGGGGGCCCAAGGAGACCCAGTACTTC. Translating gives CASSQGGGPKETQYF. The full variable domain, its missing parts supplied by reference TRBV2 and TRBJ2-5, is EPEVTQTPSHQVTQMGQEVILRCVPISNHLYFYWYRQILGQKVEFLVSFYNNEISEKSEIFDDQFSVERPDGSNFTLKIRSTKLEDSAMYFCASSQGGGPKETQYFGPGTRLLVL.

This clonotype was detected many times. CDR3 sequence reads: CASSEAGANTEAFF. As DNA, the CDR3 is TGTGCCAGCAGTGAGGCAGGGGCGAACACTGAAGCTTTCTTT. The rearrangement uses TRBV2 and TRBJ1-1; D may be TRBD1 (6 bases). CDR3 length: 14 residues. The V end was cut by 3 bases, the J end by 1 base, with 9 bases between. In germline, CDR1 is SNHLY, CDR2 FYNNEI.

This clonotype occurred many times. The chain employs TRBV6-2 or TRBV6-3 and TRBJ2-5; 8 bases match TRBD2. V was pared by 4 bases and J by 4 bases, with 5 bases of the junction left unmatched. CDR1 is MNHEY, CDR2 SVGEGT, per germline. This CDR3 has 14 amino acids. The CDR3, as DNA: TGTGCCAGCAGTTCCAGACTAGCGATAGAGACCCAGTACTTC. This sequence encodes CASSSRLAIETQYF.

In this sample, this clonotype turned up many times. Written as DNA, the CDR3 is TGTGCCAGCAGGGACCCGACAGGGGTCTATGGCTACACCTTC. It yields the protein CASRDPTGVYGYTF. This sequence joins TRBV6-2 or TRBV6-3 and TRBJ1-2; 8 bases are a match to TRBD1. Germline V gene sequence: CDR1 MNHEY, CDR2 SVGEGT. The CDR3 is 14 residues long. V gave up 6 bases and J gave up 4 bases; unmatched junction bases: 7.

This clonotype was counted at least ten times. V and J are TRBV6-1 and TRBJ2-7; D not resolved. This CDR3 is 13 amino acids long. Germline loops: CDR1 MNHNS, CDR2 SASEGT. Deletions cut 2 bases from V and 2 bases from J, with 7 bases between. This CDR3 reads CASSESAPYEQYF. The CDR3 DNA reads TGTGCCAGCAGTGAATCGGCACCCTACGAGCAGTACTTC.

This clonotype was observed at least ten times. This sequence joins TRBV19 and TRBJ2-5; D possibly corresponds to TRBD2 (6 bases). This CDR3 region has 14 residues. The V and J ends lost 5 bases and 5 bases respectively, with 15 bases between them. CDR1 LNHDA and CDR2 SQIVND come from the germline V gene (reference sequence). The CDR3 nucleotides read TGTGCCAGTAGTTCACTCCGCGGGAAGGAGACCCAGTACTTC. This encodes CASSSLRGKETQYF.

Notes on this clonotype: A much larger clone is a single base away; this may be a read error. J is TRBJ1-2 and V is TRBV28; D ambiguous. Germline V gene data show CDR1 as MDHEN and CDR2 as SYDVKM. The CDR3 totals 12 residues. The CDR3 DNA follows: TGTGTCAGCAGTTTAACCGGGGATGGCTACACCTTC. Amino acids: CVSSLTGDGYTF.

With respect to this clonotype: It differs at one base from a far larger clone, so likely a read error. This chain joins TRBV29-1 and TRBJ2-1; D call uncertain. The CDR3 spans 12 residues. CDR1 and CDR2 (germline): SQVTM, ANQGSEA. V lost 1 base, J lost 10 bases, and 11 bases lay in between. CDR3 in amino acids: CSVEVSTYEQFF. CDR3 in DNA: TGCAGCGTTGAAGTCAGCACCTACGAGCAGTTCTTC.

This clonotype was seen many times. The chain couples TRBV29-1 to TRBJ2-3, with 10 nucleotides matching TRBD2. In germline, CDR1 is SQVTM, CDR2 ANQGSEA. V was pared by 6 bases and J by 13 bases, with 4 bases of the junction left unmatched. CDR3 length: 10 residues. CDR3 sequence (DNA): TGCAGCGTGTTAGCGGGGGGCAAGTATTTT. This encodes CSVLAGGKYF.

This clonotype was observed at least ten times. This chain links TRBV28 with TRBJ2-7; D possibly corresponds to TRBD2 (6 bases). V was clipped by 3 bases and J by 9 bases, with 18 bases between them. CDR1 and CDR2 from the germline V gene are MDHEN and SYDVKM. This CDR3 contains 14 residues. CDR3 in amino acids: CASSLPSAPSAQYF. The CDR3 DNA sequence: TGTGCCAGCAGTTTGCCTAGCGCACCCTCGGCGCAGTACTTC.

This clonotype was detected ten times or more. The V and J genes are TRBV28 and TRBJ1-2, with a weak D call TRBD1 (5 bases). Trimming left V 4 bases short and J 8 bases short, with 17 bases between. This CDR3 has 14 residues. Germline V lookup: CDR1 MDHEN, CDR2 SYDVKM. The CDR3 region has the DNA TGTGCCAGCAGTTCCGGGACCAAGGTCGGAGGCTACACCTTC. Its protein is CASSSGTKVGGYTF.

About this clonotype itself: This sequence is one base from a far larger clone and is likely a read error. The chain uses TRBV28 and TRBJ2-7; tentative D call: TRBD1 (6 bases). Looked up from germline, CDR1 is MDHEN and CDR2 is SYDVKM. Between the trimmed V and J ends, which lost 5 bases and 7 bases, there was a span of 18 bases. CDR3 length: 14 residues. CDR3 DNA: TGTGCCAGCAGTACGAGTACAGGGCAGCGGGAGCAGTACTTC. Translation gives CASSTSTGQREQYF.

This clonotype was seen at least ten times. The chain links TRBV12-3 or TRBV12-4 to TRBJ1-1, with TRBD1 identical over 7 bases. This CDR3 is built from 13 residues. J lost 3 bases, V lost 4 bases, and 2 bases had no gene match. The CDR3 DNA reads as TGTGCCAGCAGTTCCAGGGGGTACACTGAAGCTTTCTTT. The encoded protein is CASSSRGYTEAFF.

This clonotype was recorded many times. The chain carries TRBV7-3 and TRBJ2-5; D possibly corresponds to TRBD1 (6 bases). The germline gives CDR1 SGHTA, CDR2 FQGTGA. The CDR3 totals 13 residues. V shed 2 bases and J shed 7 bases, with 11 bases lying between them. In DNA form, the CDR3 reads TGTGCCAGCAGCTTAGACAGGTCTGGGACCCAGTACTTC. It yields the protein CASSLDRSGTQYF.